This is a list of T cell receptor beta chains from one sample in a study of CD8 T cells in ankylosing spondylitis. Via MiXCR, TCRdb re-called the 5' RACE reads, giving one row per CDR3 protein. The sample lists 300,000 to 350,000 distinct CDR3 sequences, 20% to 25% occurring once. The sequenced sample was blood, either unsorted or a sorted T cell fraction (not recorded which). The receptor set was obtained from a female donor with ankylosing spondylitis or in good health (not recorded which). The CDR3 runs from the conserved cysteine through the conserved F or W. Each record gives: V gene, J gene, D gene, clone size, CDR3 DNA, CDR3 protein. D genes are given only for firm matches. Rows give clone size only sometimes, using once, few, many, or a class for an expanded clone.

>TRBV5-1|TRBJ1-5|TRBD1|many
TGCGCCAGCAGCTTGGGGACAGGGAATCAGCCCCAGCATTTT
CASSLGTGNQPQHF
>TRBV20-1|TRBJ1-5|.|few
TGCAGTGCCTCCGTAGCGGGAGGAGGTCAGCCCCAGCATTTT
CSASVAGGGQPQHF
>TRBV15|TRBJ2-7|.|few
TGTGCCACCAGCAGAGATCGGATCTCCTACGAGCAGTACTTC
CATSRDRISYEQYF
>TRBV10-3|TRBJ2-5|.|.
TGTGCCATCAGTGAGTCAGCGGCCCAAGAGACCCAGTACTTC
CAISESAAQETQYF
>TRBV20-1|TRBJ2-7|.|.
TGCAGTGCTAGTTTAATTACCGGGACTGTAAACGAGCAGTACTTC
CSASLITGTVNEQYF
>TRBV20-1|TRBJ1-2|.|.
TGCAGTGCTAGTGCAGAGTTTAACTATGGCTACACCTTC
CSASAEFNYGYTF
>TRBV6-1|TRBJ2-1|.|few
TGTGCCAGCAGTGCCCTGCGGGACACCTCCTACAATGAGCAGTTCTTC
CASSALRDTSYNEQFF
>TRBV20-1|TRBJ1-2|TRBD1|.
TGCAGTGCTTCGGGACAGAGGGATGGCTACACCTTC
CSASGQRDGYTF
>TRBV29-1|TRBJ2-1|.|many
TGCAGCGTGGTCAGCGAGAGGAATGAGCAGTTCTTC
CSVVSERNEQFF
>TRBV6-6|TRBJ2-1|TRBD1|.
TGTGCCACCCGACAGGGGGGCTACAATGAGCAGTTCTTC
CATRQGGYNEQFF
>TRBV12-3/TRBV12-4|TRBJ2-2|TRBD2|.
TGTGCCAGCAGTTCAGGGACTAACCAACTCACCGGGGAGCTGTTTTTT
CASSSGTNQLTGELFF
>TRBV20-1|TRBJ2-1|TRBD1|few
TGCAGTGCCTTGGACAGGGCTGGAAATGAGCAGTTCTTC
CSALDRAGNEQFF
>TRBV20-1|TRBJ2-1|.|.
TGCAGTGCTAGAGCTCCGGCGCAGGGGCCCGGAGACAATGAGCAGTTCTTC
CSARAPAQGPGDNEQFF
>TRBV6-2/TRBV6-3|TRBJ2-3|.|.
TGTGCCAGCAGCCCCCCGGGAAGGGGAGATACGCAGTATTTT
CASSPPGRGDTQYF
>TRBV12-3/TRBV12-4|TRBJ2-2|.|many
TGTGCCAGCAGCTCGGACTACCAGGGCACCGGGGAGCTGTTTTTT
CASSSDYQGTGELFF
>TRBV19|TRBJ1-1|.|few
TGTGCCAGTAGTTCGGGCCCAACCAACACTGAAGCTTTCTTT
CASSSGPTNTEAFF
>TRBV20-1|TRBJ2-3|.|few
TGCAGTGCTATCCTTGTACGGGTGGGCACAGATACGCAGTATTTT
CSAILVRVGTDTQYF
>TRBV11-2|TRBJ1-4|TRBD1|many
TGTGCCAGCAGCTTAGATAAGGGGGCAGGGGAAAAACTGTTTTTT
CASSLDKGAGEKLFF
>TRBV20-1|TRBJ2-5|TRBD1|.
TGCAGTGCCGACGGGACAGGGGGAGGTGAGACCCAGTACTTC
CSADGTGGGETQYF
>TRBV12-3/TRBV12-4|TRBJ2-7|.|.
TGTGCCAGCAGTCCTACGGGAGTTCCCTACGAGCAGTACTTC
CASSPTGVPYEQYF
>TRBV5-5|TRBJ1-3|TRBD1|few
TGTGCCAGCAGCCCGGCCGGGACAGCGTTTGGAAACACCATATATTTT
CASSPAGTAFGNTIYF
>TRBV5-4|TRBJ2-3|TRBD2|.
TGTGCCAGCAGCTTGGCCACTAGCGGGAGGCCCGATACGCAGTATTTT
CASSLATSGRPDTQYF
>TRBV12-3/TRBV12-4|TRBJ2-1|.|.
TGTGCCAGCATCTCCGGGGGAGCGAAAAATGAGCAGTTCTTC
CASISGGAKNEQFF
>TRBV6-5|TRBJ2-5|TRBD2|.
TGTGCCAGCAGTTCTAGCGGGAGGTGCCAAGAGACCCAGTACTTC
CASSSSGRCQETQYF
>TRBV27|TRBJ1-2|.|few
TGTGCCAGCAGTACGACCAACAGGGCGGAGAACTATGGCTACACCTTC
CASSTTNRAENYGYTF
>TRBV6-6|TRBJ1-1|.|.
TGTGCCAGCAGCGAGATGAACACTGAAGCTTTCTTT
CASSEMNTEAFF
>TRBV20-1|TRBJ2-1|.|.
TGCTGTGCTATTCGACCGGAGAGGGTCTCCTACAATGAGCAGTTCTTC
CCAIRPERVSYNEQFF
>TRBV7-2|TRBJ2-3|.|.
TGTGCCAGCAGCTTTCAGTCCGGAAGGGGGATAAATACGCAGTATTTT
CASSFQSGRGINTQYF
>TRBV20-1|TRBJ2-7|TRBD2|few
TGCAGTGCCCGACGACTAGCGGTTGCCTACGAGCAGTACTTC
CSARRLAVAYEQYF
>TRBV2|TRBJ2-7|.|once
TGTGCCAGCAGAGCCGGGCAGCTCTACGAGCAGTACTTC
CASRAGQLYEQYF
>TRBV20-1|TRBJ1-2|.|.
TGCAGTGCTAGACCGTCGGGGGGCCCGCTCTATGGCTACACCTTC
CSARPSGGPLYGYTF
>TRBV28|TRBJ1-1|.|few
TGTGCCAGCAGTTCTAGGTGGACTGAAGCTTTCTTT
CASSSRWTEAFF
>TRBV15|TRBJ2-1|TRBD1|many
TGTGCCACCAGCAAAAGGGACAGGGCTGGTGAGCAGTTCTTC
CATSKRDRAGEQFF
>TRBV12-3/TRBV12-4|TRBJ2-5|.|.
TGTGCCAGCAGTTTCAACTTCCAGGGGCCCCAAGAGACCCAGTACTTC
CASSFNFQGPQETQYF
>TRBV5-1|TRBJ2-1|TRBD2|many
TGCGCCAGCAGCTTGGCCATCGGGGGAGGGAATGAGCAGTTCTTC
CASSLAIGGGNEQFF
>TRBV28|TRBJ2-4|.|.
TGTGCCAGCAGTCCGATCGGGGCATGGGAGACCAAAAACATTCAGTACTTC
CASSPIGAWETKNIQYF
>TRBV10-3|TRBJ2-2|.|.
TGTGCCATCCAAAGGGTTTCCAACACCGGGGAGCTGTTTTTT
CAIQRVSNTGELFF
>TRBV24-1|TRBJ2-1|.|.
TGTGCCACCAGTGACACAGGGAGAAACAATGAGCAGTTCTTC
CATSDTGRNNEQFF
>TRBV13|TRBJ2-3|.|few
TGTGCCAGCAGCTTACCGACAGAAAAGACAGATACGCAGTATTTT
CASSLPTEKTDTQYF
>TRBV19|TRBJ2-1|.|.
TGTGCCAGTAGTATGGATGTGGGAGGCCCCTACAATGAGCAGTTCTTC
CASSMDVGGPYNEQFF
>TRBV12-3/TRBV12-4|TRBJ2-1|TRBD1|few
TGTGCCAGCAGTTTATATATGGTGACAGGGGGGAATGAGCAGTTCTTC
CASSLYMVTGGNEQFF
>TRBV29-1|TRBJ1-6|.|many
TGCAGCGGAACCCGGGACCTTAGGGATTCACCCCTCCACTTT
CSGTRDLRDSPLHF
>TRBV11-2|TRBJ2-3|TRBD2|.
TGTGCCAGCAGCCCCAGGACTAGCGGGTTCACAGATACGCAGTATTTT
CASSPRTSGFTDTQYF
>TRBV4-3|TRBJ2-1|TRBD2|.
TGCGCCAGCAGCCGAGGGACTAGCGGGACCTACAATGAGCAGTTCTTC
CASSRGTSGTYNEQFF
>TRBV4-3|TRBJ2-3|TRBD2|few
TGCGCCAGCAGCCAAGACCTCAGCGGGAGAAATACGCAGTATTTT
CASSQDLSGRNTQYF
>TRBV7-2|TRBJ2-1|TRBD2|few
TGTGCCAGCAGCTTGGCAGGGCTAGCGGAGAATGAGCAGTTCTTC
CASSLAGLAENEQFF